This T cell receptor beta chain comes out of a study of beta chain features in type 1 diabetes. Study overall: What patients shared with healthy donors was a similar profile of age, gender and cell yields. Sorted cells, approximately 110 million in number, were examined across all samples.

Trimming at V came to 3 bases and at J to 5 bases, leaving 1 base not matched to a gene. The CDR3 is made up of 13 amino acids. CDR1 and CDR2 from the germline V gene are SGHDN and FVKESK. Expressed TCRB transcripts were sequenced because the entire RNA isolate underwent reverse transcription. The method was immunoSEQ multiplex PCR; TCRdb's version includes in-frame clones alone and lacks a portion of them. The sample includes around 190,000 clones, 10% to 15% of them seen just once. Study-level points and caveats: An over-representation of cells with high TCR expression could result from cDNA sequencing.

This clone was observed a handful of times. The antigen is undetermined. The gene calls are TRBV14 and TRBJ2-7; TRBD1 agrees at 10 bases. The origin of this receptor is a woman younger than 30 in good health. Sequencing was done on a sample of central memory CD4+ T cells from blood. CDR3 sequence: CASSHGQGDEQYF. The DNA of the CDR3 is TGTGCCAGCAGCCACGGACAGGGGGACGAGCAGTACTTC. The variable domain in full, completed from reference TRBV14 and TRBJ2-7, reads EAGVTQFPSHSVIEKGQTVTLRCDPISGHDNLYWYRRVMGKEIKFLLHFVKESKQDESGMPNNRFLAERTGGTYSTLKVQPAELEDSGVYFCASSHGQGDEQYFGPGTRLTVT.